This T cell receptor (beta chain) was recorded in a study of T cell responses to AZD1222 COVID-19 vaccine. Study information: Second-dose groups at about 4 or about 12 weeks were pooled.

Measured with immunoSEQ multiplex PCR; TCRdb has only the in-frame clones, and not every one. The table records under 200,000 clones, almost 95% of them present only once. Whole-study results and caveats: CD4 TCRs covered the whole spike, strongest at regions 160-218 and 743-854. Clonal diversity may have been underestimated, and the donors were mostly white British, with more females than males. As reported, nearly half of all spike-specific TCRs target variant regions that are unmutated.

Germline V gives CDR1 LGHDT, CDR2 YNNKEL (reference sequence). CDR3 length: 15 residues. Trimming left V 1 base short and J 4 bases short, with 11 bases between. In its sample, this clone was seen a few times. Its antigen is as yet unknown. The chain employs TRBV3-1 (or the pseudogene TRBV3-2) and TRBJ2-1, with D perhaps matching TRBD1 or TRBD2 (5 bases each). The TCR was taken from an adult in good health. Sequencing was performed on peripheral blood, taken on day 0 of AZD1222 vaccination. The CDR3 reads CASSQVRDGYNEQFF. CDR3 nucleotide sequence: TGTGCCAGCAGCCAAGTCCGGGACGGGTACAATGAGCAGTTCTTC.